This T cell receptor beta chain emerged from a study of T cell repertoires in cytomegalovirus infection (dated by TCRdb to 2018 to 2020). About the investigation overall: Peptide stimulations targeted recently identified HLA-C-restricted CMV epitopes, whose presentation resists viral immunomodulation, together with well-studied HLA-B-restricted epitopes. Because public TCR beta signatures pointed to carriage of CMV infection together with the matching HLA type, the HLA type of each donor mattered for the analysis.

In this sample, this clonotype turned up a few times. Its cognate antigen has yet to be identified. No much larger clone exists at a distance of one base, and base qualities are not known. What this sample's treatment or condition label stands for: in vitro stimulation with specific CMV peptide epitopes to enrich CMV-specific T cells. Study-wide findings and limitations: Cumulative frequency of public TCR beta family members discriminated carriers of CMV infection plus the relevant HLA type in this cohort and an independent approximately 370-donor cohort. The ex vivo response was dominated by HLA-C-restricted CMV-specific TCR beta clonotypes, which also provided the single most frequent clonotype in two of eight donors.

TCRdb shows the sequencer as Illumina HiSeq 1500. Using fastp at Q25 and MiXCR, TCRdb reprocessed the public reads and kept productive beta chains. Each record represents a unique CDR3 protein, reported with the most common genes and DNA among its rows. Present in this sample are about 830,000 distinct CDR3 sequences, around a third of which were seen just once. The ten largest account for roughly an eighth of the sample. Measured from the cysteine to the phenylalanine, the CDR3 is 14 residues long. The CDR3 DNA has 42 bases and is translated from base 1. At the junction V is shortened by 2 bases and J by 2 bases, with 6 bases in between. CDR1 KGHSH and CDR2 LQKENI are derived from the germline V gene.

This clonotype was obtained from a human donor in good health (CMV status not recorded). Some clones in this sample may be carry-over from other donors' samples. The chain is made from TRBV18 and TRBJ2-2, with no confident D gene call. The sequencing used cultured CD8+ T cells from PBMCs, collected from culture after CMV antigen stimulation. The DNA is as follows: TGTGCCAGCTCACCAGAATTTAACACCGGGGAGCTGTTTTTT. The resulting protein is CASSPEFNTGELFF.